This TCR beta chain comes out of a study of blood T cell repertoires in COVID-19. About the research overall: T cells, B-cell-depleted T cells, or PBMCs supplied cDNA or gDNA.

The V segment lost 3 bases and the J segment 8 bases; nucleotides outside the gene matches: 5. The CDR3 sequence is 14 residues long. CDR1 and CDR2 from the germline V gene are LGHNT and FRNRAP. Sequencing was performed with immunoSEQ multiplex PCR; in TCRdb, only in-frame clones are kept and a portion is missing. The repertoire has 130,000 or so clones, 80% of them found once; the top ten carry around 15%. This TCR was sampled from a man aged 55 to 70 with active or convalescent COVID-19. V usage is TRBV12-5 and J usage is TRBJ2-1, with 9 nucleotides matching TRBD2. The sample comprised peripheral blood. Here the CDR3 reads CASGLGLAIDEQFF. CDR3 coding DNA: TGTGCTAGTGGTTTAGGACTAGCGATCGATGAGCAGTTCTTC.